The 17 T cell receptor beta chains in this list originate from one sample, sequenced in a study of T cell responses to AZD1222 COVID-19 vaccine. Sequencing was performed with immunoSEQ multiplex PCR; in TCRdb, only in-frame clones are kept and a portion is missing. Of about 130,000 clones listed, about 93% are singletons. The sequenced sample was peripheral blood, obtained on day 0 of AZD1222 vaccination. These receptor sequences come from an adult in good health.

The rearrangement uses TRBV30 and TRBJ2-7, with 11 bases matching TRBD2. J was trimmed by 4 bases and V by 4 bases; bases with no gene match: 9. This CDR3 region has 15 residues. The V gene's germline CDR1 is GTSNPN and CDR2 SVGIG (reference sequence). In DNA, the CDR3 is TGTGCCTGGATGAGACCCGGGACTAGCGGTTACGAGCAGTACTTC. Amino acids: CAWMRPGTSGYEQYF.

This chain uses TRBV19 with TRBJ1-4, with 10 bases that match TRBD1. The V gene's germline CDR1 is LNHDA and CDR2 SQIVND (reference sequence). The V and J ends lost 4 bases and 8 bases, in that order; junction bases with no gene match: 13. The length of the CDR3 is 17 residues. CDR3 nucleotide sequence: TGTGCCAGTAGTAGAAGGGGACAGGGGAGGATGGGCGAAAAACTGTTTTTT. Translating gives CASSRRGQGRMGEKLFF.

The rearrangement joins TRBV6-1 to TRBJ1-2; D may be TRBD1 (6 bases). With 4 bases removed from V and 7 bases from J, the gap between germline ends came to 22 bases. CDR3 size: 16 residues. Germline V gives CDR1 MNHNS, CDR2 SASEGT. The CDR3 bases are TGTGCCAGCAGTGCTCCTCAGATCGCAGGGGTTTTTGGCTACACCTTC. This translates into CASSAPQIAGVFGYTF.

The CDR3 region has the DNA TGTGCCAGCAGCCCAAAATCAGCGATCTATGGCTACACCTTC. Protein: CASSPKSAIYGYTF. The chain couples TRBV7-2 to TRBJ1-2; unclear D gene. The CDR3 consists of 14 residues. The V end lost 5 bases, the J end lost 4 bases, and 14 bases lay between the germline ends. Germline V CDR1 and CDR2: SGHTA, FQGNSA. Filled out from reference TRBV7-2 and TRBJ1-2, the complete variable domain reads GAGVSQSPSNKVTEKGKDVELRCDPISGHTALYWYRQSLGQGLEFLIYFQGNSAPDKSGLPSDRFSAERTGGSVSTLTIQRTQQEDSAVYLCASSPKSAIYGYTFGSGTRLTVV.

This rearrangement joins TRBV7-6 to TRBJ1-6; possible D gene TRBD1, 6 bases. Germline V CDR1 and CDR2: SGHVS, FNYEAQ. V gave up 1 base and J gave up 7 bases, with 17 bases separating them. The CDR3 has 17 residues. The DNA of the CDR3 is TGTGCCAGCAGCTTAGAGGCCTACAGGGATTCGAATTCACCCCTCCACTTT. It encodes CASSLEAYRDSNSPLHF.

V and J are TRBV20-1 and TRBJ1-1; possible D gene TRBD1, 5 bases. This CDR3 has 11 amino acids. The V gene lost 3 bases and the J gene lost 3 bases, with 5 bases spanning the gap. Germline assignment: CDR1 DFQATT and CDR2 SNEGSKA (reference sequence). The CDR3 coding sequence is TGCAGTGCTAGGGGGGACACTGAAGCTTTCTTT. Translated: CSARGDTEAFF.

The gene calls are TRBV20-1 and TRBJ2-3, with TRBD2 identical over 12 bases. The V gene's germline CDR1 is DFQATT and CDR2 SNEGSKA (reference sequence). This CDR3 comprises 17 residues. V lost 3 bases and J lost 1; bases outside the gene matches: 8. The CDR3 is CSASQTSGSFGTDTQYF. The CDR3 nucleotides are TGCAGTGCTAGTCAGACTAGCGGGAGTTTCGGCACAGATACGCAGTATTTT.

The J gene is TRBJ1-1, the V gene TRBV7-2, with D unresolved. The V end was cut by 5 bases, the J end by 4 bases, with 20 bases between. Germline CDR1 SGHTA, CDR2 FQGNSA. CDR3 length: 16 amino acids. This chain's CDR3 is CASSEEGALVGTEAFF. CDR3 sequence (DNA): TGTGCCAGCAGCGAGGAAGGAGCCTTGGTCGGCACTGAAGCTTTCTTT.

The CDR3 nucleotides read TGTGCCACCAGCATCCGGCCCCAAGGGTCCGGGGAGCTGTTTTTT. The encoded protein is CATSIRPQGSGELFF. The genes are TRBV15 and TRBJ2-2; D unclear. Germline values: CDR1 LNHNV, CDR2 YYDKDF (reference sequence). This CDR3 is 15 amino acids long. V was trimmed by 4 bases and J by 6 bases, leaving 15 bases between them. Drawing the rest from reference TRBV15 and TRBJ2-2, the complete variable domain is DAMVIQNPRYQVTQFGKPVTLSCSQTLNHNVMYWYQQKSSQAPKLLFHYYDKDFNNEADTPDNFQSRRPNTSFCFLDIRSPGLGDTAMYLCATSIRPQGSGELFFGEGSRLTVL.

This CDR3 is CASSESYPLPQPQHF. CDR3 DNA: TGTGCCAGCAGTGAATCGTATCCCCTCCCTCAGCCCCAGCATTTT. The chain carries TRBV6-1 and TRBJ1-5; D is unclear. The V and J ends lost 2 bases and 6 bases respectively, with 14 bases between them. This CDR3 is 15 amino acids long. Germline-derived CDR1 and CDR2 are MNHNS and SASEGT.

The gene calls are TRBV30 and TRBJ2-3; 7 positions match TRBD2. From germline, CDR1 is GTSNPN and CDR2 SVGIG (reference sequence). After removal of 4 bases from V and 1 base from J, the junction contained 8 bases not matched to a gene. CDR3 length: 15 amino acids. As DNA, the CDR3 is TGTGCCTGGACCCCCCGGGGGGTCGGCACAGATACGCAGTATTTT. The encoded protein is CAWTPRGVGTDTQYF.

This chain joins TRBV5-4 and TRBJ2-1; either TRBD1 or TRBD2 may fit D (5 bases each). The ends were cut back, 4 bases at V and 4 bases at J, with 12 bases in the middle. This CDR3 is built from 14 residues. The germline V gene has CDR1 SGHNT and CDR2 YYREEE (reference sequence). The DNA of the CDR3 is TGTGCCAGCAGCCCAAGGGACCTTTACAATGAGCAGTTCTTC. Residues: CASSPRDLYNEQFF.

This chain joins TRBV6-5 and TRBJ2-2; D possibly matches TRBD1 or TRBD2 (5 bases each). From germline, CDR1 is MNHEY and CDR2 SVGAGI. The CDR3 loop spans 14 amino acids. V dropped 4 bases and J dropped 8 bases, with 14 bases sitting between them. In nucleotides, the CDR3 is TGTGCCAGCAGTTTCAGGGACGGCGGAGGGGAGCTGTTTTTT. It translates to CASSFRDGGGELFF.

This chain connects TRBV5-4 to TRBJ1-2; D is undetermined. Trimming took 3 bases from V and 5 from J, leaving 17 bases between them. The CDR3 covers 15 residues. The germline V gene encodes CDR1 SGHNT and CDR2 YYREEE (reference sequence). This chain's CDR3 is CASSSEDRDRYGYTF. CDR3 nucleotide sequence: TGTGCCAGCAGCTCCGAGGATCGAGATAGATATGGCTACACCTTC.

The rearrangement links TRBV3-1 (or the pseudogene TRBV3-2) to TRBJ1-1, with D possibly being TRBD1 (5 bases). V dropped 5 bases and J dropped 3 bases, with 19 bases sitting between them. Per germline, CDR1 LGHDT and CDR2 YNNKEL (reference sequence). This CDR3 contains 16 residues. The chain's CDR3 is CASSLRVAREDTEAFF. The CDR3 bases are TGTGCCAGCAGCTTACGGGTTGCCAGGGAAGACACTGAAGCTTTCTTT.

The genes are TRBV7-3 and TRBJ2-1, with TRBD1 identical over 7 bases. V lost 5 bases and J lost 7; bases outside the gene matches: 11. This CDR3 spans 15 amino acids. Per the germline V gene, CDR1 is SGHTA and CDR2 is FQGTGA. CDR3 amino acids: CASSGSFGTVNEQFF. DNA for the CDR3: TGTGCCAGCAGCGGGTCATTCGGGACAGTGAATGAGCAGTTCTTC.

This clone was counted once. This chain links TRBV9 with TRBJ2-1, with 7 bases lining up with TRBD2. V lost 7 bases, J lost 5 bases, and 9 bases stayed unmatched. Germline V CDR1 and CDR2: SGDLS, YYNGEE. The CDR3 sequence is 14 residues long. The CDR3 DNA sequence: TGTGCCAGCTCGGCATCTAGCGGAAACAATGAGCAGTTCTTC. Amino acid sequence: CASSASSGNNEQFF.